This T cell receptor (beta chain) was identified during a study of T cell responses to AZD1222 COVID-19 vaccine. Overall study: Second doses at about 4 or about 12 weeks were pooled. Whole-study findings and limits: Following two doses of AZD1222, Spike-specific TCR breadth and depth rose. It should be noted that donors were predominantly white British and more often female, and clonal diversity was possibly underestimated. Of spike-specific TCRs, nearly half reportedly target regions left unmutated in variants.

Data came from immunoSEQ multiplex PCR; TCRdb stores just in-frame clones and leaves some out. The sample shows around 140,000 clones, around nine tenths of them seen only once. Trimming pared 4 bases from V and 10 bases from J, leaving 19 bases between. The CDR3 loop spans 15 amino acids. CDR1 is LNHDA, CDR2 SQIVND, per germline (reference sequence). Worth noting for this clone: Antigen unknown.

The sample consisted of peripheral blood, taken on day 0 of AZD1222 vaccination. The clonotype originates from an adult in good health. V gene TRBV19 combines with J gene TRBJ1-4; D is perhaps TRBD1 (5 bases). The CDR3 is CASSTLSGKQGKLFF. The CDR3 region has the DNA TGTGCCAGTAGTACGCTTTCCGGAAAGCAGGGAAAACTGTTTTTT.